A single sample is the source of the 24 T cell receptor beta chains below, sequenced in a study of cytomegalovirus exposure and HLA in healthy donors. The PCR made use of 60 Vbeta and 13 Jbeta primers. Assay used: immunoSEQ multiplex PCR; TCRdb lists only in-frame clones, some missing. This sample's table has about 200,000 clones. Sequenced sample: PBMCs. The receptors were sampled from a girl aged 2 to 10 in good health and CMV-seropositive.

CDR3 sequence: CASSHPGATNEKLFF. The CDR3 DNA reads as TGTGCCAGCAGCCACCCGGGTGCAACTAATGAAAAACTGTTTTTT. The chain couples TRBV14 to TRBJ1-4, with no clear D. V was shortened by 3 bases and J by 0 bases, with 8 bases between the two germline ends. Germline CDR1 and CDR2: SGHDN and FVKESK. There are 15 residues in the CDR3.

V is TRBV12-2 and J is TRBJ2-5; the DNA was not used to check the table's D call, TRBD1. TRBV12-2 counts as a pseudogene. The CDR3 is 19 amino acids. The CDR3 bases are TGTGCAAGTCGCTTAGGACGTACACTCACCAGGACAATGAAAGAGACCCAGTACTTC. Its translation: CASRLGRTLTRTMKETQYF.

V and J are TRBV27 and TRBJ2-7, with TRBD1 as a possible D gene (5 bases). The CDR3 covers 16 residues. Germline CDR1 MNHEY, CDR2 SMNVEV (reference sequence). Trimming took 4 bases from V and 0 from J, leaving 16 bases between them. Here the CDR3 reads CASSSPKTATSYEQYF. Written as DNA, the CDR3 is TGTGCCAGCAGTTCACCTAAGACAGCTACCTCCTACGAGCAGTACTTC.

CDR3 sequence reads: CASSQAGGEQFF. The DNA of the CDR3 is TGTGCCAGCTCTCAGGCGGGCGGTGAGCAGTTCTTC. This chain links TRBV7-9 with TRBJ2-1; TRBD2 might be the D (5 bases). Trimming cost V 8 bases and J 9 bases, with 14 bases left between them. CDR3 length: 12 residues. CDR1 and CDR2 from the germline V gene are SEHNR and FQNEAQ (reference sequence).

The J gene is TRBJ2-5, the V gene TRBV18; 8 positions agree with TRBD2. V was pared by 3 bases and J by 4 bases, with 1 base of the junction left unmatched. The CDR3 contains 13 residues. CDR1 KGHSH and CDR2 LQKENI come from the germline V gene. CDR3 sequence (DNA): TGTGCCAGCTCACCCGGACTAGCAGAGACCCAGTACTTC. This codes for CASSPGLAETQYF.

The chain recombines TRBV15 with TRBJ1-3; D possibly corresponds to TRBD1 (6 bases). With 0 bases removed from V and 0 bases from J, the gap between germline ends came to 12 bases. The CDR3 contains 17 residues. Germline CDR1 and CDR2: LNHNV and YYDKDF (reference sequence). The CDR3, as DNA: TGTGCCACCAGCAGAGAGGACAGCCGTTTCTCTGGAAACACCATATATTTT. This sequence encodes CATSREDSRFSGNTIYF.

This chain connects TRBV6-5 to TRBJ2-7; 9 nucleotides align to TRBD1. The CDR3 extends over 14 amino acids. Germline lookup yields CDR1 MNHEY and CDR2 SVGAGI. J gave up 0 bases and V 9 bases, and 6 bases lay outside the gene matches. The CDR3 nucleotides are TGTGCCAGGAGGACAGGGGAAATCTCCTACGAGCAGTACTTC. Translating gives CARRTGEISYEQYF.

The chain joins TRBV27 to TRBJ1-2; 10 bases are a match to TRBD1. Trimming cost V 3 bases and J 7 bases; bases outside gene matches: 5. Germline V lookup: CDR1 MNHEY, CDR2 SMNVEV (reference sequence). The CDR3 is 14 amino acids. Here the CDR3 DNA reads TGTGCCAGCAGTTTCGGACAGGGGGGGGGTGGCTACACCTTC. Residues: CASSFGQGGGGYTF.

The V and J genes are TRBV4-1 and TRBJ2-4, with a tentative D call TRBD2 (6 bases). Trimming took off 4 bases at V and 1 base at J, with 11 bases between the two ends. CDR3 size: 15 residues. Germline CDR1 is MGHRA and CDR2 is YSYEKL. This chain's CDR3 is CASSPWTTAKNIQYF. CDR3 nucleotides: TGCGCCAGCAGCCCCTGGACTACCGCCAAAAACATTCAGTACTTC.

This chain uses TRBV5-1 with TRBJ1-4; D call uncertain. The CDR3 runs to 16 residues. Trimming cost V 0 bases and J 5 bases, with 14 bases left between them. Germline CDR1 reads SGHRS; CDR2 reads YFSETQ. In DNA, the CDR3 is TGCGCCAGCAGCTTGGCGGGAGAGACGGAAAATGAAAAACTGTTTTTT. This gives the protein CASSLAGETENEKLFF.

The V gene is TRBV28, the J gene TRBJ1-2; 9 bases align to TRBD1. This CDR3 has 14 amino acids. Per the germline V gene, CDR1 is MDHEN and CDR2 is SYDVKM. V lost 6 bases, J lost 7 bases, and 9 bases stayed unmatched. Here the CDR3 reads CASRDTGGGGGYTF. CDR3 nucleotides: TGTGCCAGCAGGGATACAGGGGGCGGTGGTGGCTACACCTTC.

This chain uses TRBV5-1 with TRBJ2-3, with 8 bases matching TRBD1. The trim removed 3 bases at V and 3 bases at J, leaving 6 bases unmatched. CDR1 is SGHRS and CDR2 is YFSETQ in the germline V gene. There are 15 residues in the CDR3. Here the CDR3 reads CASSSRQGSTDTQYF. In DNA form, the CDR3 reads TGCGCCAGCAGCTCCCGACAGGGGAGTACAGATACGCAGTATTTT.

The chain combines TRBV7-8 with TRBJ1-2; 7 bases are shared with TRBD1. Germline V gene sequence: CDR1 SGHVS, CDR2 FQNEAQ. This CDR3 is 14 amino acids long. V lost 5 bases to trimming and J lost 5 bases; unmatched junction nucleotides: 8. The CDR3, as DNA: TGTGCCAGCAGCGGCGGGACAGCGAATTATGGCTACACCTTC. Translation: CASSGGTANYGYTF. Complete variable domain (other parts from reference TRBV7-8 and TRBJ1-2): GAGVSQSPRYKVAKRGQDVALRCDPISGHVSLFWYQQALGQGPEFLTYFQNEAQLDKSGLPSDRFFAERPEGSVSTLKIQRTQQEDSAVYLCASSGGTANYGYTFGSGTRLTVV.

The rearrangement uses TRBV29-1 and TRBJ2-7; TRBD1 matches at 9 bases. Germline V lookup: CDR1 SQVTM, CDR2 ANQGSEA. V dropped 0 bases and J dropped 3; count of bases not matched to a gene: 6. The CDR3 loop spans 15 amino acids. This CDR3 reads CSVEDRTGVIYEQYF. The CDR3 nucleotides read TGCAGCGTTGAAGACCGGACAGGGGTAATCTACGAGCAGTACTTC.

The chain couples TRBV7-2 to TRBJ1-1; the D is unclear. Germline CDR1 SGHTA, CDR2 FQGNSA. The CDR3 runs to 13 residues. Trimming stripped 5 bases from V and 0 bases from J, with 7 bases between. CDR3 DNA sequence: TGTGCCAGCAGCACACAGATGAACACTGAAGCTTTCTTT. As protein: CASSTQMNTEAFF.

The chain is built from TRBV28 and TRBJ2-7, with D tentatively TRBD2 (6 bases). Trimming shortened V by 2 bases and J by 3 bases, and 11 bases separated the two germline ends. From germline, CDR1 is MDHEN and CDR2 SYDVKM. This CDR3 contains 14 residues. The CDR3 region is CASSLVTSVYEQYF. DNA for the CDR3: TGTGCCAGCAGTTTAGTGACTAGTGTCTACGAGCAGTACTTC.

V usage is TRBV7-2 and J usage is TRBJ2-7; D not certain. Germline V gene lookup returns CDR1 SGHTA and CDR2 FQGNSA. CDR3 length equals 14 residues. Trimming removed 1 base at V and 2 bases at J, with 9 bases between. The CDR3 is CASSLDRVTYEQYF. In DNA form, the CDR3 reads TGTGCCAGCAGCTTAGATCGGGTCACCTACGAGCAGTACTTC.

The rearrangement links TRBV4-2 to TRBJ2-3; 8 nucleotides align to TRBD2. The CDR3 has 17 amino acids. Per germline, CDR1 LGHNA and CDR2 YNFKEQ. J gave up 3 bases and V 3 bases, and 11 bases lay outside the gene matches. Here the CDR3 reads CASSQERSGSGTDTQYF. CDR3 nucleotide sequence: TGTGCCAGCAGCCAGGAGAGGAGCGGGAGCGGAACAGATACGCAGTATTTT.

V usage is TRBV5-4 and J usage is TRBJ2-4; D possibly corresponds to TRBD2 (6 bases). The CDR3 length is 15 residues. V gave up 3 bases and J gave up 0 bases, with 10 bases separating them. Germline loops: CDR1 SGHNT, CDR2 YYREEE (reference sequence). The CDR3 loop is CASSSPGLAKNIQYF. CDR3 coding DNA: TGTGCCAGCAGCTCCCCGGGACTAGCCAAAAACATTCAGTACTTC.

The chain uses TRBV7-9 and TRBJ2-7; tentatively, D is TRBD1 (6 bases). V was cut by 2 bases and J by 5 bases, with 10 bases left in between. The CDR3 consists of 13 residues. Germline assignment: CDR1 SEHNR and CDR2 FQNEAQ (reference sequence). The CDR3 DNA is TGTGCCAGCAGCTTAAGACAGGTCCACGAGCAGTACTTC. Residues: CASSLRQVHEQYF.

The CDR3 bases are TGTGCCAGCAGCCAACGGACATTAGGCAATCAGCCCCAGCATTTT. The encoded protein is CASSQRTLGNQPQHF. The chain is built from TRBV2 and TRBJ1-5; possibly TRBD1 for D (5 bases). Germline assignment: CDR1 SNHLY and CDR2 FYNNEI. The CDR3 runs 15 residues. Between the trimmed V and J ends, which lost 6 bases and 2 bases, there was a span of 14 bases.

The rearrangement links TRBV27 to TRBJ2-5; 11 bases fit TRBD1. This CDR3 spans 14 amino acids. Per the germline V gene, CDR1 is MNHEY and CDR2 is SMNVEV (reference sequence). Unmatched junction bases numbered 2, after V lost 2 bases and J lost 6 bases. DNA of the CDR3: TGTGCCAGCAGTTTAGGACAGGGGGCGAAGACCCAGTACTTC. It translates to CASSLGQGAKTQYF.

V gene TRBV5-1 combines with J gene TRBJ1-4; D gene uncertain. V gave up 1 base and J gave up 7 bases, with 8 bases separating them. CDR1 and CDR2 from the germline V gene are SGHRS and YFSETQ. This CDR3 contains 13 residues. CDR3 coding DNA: TGCGCCAGCAGCTTGAAGAGTGCTGAAAAACTGTTTTTT. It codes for CASSLKSAEKLFF. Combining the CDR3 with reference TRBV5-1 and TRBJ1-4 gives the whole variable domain KAGVTQTPRYLIKTRGQQVTLSCSPISGHRSVSWYQQTPGQGLQFLFEYFSETQRNKGNFPGRFSGRQFSNSRSEMNVSTLELGDSALYLCASSLKSAEKLFFGSGTQLSVL.

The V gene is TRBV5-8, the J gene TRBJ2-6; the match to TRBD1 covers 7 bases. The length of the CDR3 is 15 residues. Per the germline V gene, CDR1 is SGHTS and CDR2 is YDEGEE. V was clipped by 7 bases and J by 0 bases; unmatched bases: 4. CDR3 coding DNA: TGTGCCAGCGGAGCAGGGGGCTCTGGGGCCAACGTCCTGACTTTC. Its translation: CASGAGGSGANVLTF.